This T cell receptor (beta chain) was sequenced for a study of cytomegalovirus exposure and HLA in healthy donors. Comments on this clone: Its specificity is unknown.

It was with 60 Vbeta and 13 Jbeta primers that the PCR ran. TCRdb's copy holds only in-frame clones and misses some; the assay was immunoSEQ multiplex PCR. The data hold approximately 180,000 clones, with roughly 79% observed a single time. The V gene lost 3 bases and the J gene lost 2 bases, with 12 bases spanning the gap. Germline CDR1 is KGHSH and CDR2 is LQKENI. The CDR3 has 15 amino acids. The study's findings and limits: The study had only CMV serostatus as immune exposure information. TCR beta chains numbering 150 to 200 were designated cytomegalovirus-associated. Differences between HLA loci emerged in a later analysis of TCR association rates, with DRB1 most and HLA-C fewest.

The receptor was isolated from a middle-aged man in good health and CMV-seropositive. The chain carries TRBV18 and TRBJ2-3; maybe TRBD2 (5 bases). The sample comprised PBMCs. The CDR3 nucleotides read TGTGCCAGCTCACCGGCTAGCAGATCCACAGATACGCAGTATTTT. Protein: CASSPASRSTDTQYF.